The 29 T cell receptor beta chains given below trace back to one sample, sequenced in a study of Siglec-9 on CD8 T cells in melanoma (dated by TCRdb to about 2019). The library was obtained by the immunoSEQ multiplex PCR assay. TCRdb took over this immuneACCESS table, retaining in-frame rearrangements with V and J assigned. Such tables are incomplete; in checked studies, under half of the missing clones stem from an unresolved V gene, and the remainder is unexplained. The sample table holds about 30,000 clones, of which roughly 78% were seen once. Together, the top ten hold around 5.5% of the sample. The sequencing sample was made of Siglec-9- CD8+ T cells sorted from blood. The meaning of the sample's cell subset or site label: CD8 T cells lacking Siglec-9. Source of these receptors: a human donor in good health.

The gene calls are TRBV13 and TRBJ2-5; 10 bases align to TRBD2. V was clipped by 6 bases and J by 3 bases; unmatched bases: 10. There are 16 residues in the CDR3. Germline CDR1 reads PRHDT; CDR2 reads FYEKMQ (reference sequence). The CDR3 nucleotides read TGTGCCAGCAGGAACTTTAGCGGGGGGCTTAAAGAGACCCAGTACTTC. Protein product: CASRNFSGGLKETQYF.

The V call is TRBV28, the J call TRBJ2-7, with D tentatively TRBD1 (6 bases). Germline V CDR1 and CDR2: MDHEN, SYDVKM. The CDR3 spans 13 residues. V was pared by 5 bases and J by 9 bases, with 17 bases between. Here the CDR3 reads CASSISEGVWQYF. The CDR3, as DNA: TGTGCCAGCAGTATCTCCGAGGGGGTTTGGCAGTACTTC.

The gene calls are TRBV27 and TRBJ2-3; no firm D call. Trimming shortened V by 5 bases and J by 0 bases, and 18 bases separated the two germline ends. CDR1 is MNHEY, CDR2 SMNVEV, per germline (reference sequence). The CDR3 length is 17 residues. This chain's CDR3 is CASSPEIDRASTDTQYF. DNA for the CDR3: TGTGCCAGCAGTCCAGAGATAGACCGAGCTAGCACAGATACGCAGTATTTT.

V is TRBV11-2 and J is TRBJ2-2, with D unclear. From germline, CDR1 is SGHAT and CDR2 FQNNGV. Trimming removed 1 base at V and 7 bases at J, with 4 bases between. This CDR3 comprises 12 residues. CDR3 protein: CASSLGLGELFF. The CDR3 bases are TGTGCCAGCAGCTTAGGTCTCGGGGAGCTGTTTTTT.

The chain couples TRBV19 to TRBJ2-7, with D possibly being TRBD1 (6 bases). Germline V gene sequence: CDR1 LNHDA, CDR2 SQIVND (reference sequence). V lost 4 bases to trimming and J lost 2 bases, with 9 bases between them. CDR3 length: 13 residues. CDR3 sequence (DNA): TGTGCCAGTAGTAGGGGACATACCTACGAGCAGTACTTC. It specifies CASSRGHTYEQYF.

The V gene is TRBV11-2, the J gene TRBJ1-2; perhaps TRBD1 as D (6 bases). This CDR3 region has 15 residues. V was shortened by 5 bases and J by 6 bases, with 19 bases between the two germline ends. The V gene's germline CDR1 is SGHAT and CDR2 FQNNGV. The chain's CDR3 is CASSPTPGTQNGYTF. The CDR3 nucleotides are TGTGCCAGCAGCCCAACCCCAGGGACACAGAATGGCTACACCTTC.

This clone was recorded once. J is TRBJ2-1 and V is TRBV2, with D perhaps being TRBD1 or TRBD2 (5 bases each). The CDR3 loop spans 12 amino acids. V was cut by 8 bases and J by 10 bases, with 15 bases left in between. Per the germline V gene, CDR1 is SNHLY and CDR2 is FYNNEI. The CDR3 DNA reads TGTGCCAGCGGCCCGGGACGGAGCGAGCAGTTCTTC. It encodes CASGPGRSEQFF.

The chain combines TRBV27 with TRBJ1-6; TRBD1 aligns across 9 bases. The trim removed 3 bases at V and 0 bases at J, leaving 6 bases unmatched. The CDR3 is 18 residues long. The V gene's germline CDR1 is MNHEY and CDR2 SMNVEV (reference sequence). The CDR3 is CASSFIQGANSYNSPLHF. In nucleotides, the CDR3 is TGTGCCAGCAGTTTCATACAGGGGGCGAACTCCTATAATTCACCCCTCCACTTT.

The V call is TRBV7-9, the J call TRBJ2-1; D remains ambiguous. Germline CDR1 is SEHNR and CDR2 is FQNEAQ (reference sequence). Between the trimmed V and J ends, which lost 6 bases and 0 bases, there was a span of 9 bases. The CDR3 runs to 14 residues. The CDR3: CASSNLNSYNEQFF. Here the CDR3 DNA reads TGTGCCAGCAGTAACTTAAACTCCTACAATGAGCAGTTCTTC.

CDR3 in amino acids: CASSLGLAIYEQYF. The CDR3 nucleotides read TGTGCCAGCAGCTTGGGTCTAGCGATCTACGAGCAGTACTTC. V and J are TRBV5-6 and TRBJ2-7; TRBD2 is a possible D gene (6 bases). Trimming took 0 bases from V and 3 from J, leaving 10 bases between them. Germline loops: CDR1 SGHDT, CDR2 YYEEEE. This CDR3 contains 14 residues.

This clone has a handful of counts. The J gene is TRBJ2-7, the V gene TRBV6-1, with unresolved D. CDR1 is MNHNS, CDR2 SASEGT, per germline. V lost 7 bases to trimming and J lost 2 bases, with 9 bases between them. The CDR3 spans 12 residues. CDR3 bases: TGTGCCAGCATTTCACTCGCCTACGAGCAGTACTTC. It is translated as CASISLAYEQYF.

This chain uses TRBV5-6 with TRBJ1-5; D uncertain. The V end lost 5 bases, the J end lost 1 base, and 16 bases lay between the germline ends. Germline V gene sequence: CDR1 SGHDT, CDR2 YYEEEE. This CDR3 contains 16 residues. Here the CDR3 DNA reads TGTGCCAGCAGGTCCCGTACAAGGGCGAGCAATCAGCCCCAGCATTTT. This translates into CASRSRTRASNQPQHF. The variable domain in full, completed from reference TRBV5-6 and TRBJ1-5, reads DAGVTQSPTHLIKTRGQQVTLRCSPKSGHDTVSWYQQALGQGPQFIFQYYEEEERQRGNFPDRFSGHQFPNYSSELNVNALLLGDSALYLCASRSRTRASNQPQHFGDGTRLSIL.

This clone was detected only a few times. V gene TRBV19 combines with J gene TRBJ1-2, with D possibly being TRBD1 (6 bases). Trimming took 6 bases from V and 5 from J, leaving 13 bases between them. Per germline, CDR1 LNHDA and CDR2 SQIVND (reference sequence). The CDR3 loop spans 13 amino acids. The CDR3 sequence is CASSRGQRYGYTF. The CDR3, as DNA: TGTGCCAGTAGCCGCGGACAGAGGTATGGCTACACCTTC. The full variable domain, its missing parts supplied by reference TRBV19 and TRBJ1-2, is DGGITQSPKYLFRKEGQNVTLSCEQNLNHDAMYWYRQDPGQGLRLIYYSQIVNDFQKGDIAEGYSVSREKKESFPLTVTSAQKNPTAFYLCASSRGQRYGYTFGSGTRLTVV.

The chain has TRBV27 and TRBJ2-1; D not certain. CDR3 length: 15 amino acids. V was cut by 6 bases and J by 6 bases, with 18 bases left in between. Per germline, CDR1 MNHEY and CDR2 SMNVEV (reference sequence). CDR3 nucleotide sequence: TGTGCCAGCAGCCGATCGAGGTCCCTTGGCAATGAGCAGTTCTTC. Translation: CASSRSRSLGNEQFF.

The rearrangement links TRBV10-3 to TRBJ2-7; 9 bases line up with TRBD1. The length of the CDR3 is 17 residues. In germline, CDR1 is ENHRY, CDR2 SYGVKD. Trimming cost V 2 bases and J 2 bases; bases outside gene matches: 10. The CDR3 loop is CAISEQQQGQGPYEQYF. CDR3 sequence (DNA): TGTGCCATCAGTGAGCAACAGCAGGGACAGGGTCCCTACGAGCAGTACTTC.

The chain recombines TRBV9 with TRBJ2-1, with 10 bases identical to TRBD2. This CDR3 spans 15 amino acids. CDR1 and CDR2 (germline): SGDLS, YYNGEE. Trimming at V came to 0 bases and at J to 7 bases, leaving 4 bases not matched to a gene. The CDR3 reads CASSVGGSGRNEQFF. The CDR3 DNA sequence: TGTGCCAGCAGCGTAGGCGGTAGCGGGAGGAATGAGCAGTTCTTC.

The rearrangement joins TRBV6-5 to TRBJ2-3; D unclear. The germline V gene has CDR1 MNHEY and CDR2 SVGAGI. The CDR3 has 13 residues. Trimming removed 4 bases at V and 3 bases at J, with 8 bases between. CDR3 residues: CASSSAVTDTQYF. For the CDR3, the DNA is TGTGCCAGCAGTTCGGCAGTGACAGATACGCAGTATTTT.

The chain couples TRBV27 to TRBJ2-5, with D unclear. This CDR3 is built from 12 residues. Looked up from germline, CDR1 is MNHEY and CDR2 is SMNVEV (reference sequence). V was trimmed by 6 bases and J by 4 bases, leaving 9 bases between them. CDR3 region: CASSNFGETQYF. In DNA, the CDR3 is TGTGCCAGCAGCAACTTCGGAGAGACCCAGTACTTC.

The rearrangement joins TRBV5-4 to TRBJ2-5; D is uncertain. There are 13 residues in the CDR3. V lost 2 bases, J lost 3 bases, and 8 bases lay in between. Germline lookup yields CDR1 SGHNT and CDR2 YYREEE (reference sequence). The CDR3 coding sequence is TGTGCCAGCAGCTTTAAAGGCGAAGAGACCCAGTACTTC. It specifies CASSFKGEETQYF.

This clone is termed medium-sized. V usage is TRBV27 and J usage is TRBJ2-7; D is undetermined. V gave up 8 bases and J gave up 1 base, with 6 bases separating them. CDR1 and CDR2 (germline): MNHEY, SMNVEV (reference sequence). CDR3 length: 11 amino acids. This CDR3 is CASGDSYEQYF. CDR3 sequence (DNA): TGTGCCAGCGGGGATTCCTACGAGCAGTACTTC.

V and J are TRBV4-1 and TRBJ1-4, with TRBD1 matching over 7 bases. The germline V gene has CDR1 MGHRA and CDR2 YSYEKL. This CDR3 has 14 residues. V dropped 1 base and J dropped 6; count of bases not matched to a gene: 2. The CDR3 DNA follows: TGCGCCAGCAGCCAAGGACAGGGTGATGAAAAACTGTTTTTT. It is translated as CASSQGQGDEKLFF.

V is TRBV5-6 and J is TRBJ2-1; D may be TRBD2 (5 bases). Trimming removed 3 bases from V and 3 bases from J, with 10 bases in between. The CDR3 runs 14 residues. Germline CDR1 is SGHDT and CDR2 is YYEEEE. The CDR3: CASSYQRSYNEQFF. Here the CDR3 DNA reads TGTGCCAGCAGCTATCAGCGGAGCTACAATGAGCAGTTCTTC.

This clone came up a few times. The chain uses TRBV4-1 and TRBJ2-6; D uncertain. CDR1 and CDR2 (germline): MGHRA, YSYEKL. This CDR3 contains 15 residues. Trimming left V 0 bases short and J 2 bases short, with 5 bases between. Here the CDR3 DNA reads TGCGCCAGCAGCCAAGATATGGCTGGGGCCAACGTCCTGACTTTC. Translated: CASSQDMAGANVLTF.

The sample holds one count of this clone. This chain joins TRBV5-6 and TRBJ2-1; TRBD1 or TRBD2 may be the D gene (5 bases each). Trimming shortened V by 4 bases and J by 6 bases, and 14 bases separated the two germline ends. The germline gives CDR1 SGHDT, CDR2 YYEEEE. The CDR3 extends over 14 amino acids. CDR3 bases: TGTGCCAGCAGCAGTACCGGGACGGTCAATGAGCAGTTCTTC. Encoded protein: CASSSTGTVNEQFF.

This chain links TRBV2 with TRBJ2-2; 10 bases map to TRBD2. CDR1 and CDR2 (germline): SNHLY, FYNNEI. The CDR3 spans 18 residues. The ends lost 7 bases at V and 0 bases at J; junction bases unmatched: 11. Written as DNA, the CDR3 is TGTGCCAGCATGACCCGGCTAGCGGGAGACTCGAACACCGGGGAGCTGTTTTTT. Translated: CASMTRLAGDSNTGELFF.

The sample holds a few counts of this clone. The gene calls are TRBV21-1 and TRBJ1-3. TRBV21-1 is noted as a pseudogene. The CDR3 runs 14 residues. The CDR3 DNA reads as TGTGCCAGCAGCATTGTAAGCTCTGGAAACACCATATATTTT. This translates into CASSIVSSGNTIYF.

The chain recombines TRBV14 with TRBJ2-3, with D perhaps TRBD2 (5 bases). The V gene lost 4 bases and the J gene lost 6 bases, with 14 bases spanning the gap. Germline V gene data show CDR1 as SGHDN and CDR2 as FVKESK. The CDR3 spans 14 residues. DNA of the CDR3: TGTGCCAGCAGCCTTGCCGGCGGGCCGGATACGCAGTATTTT. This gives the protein CASSLAGGPDTQYF.

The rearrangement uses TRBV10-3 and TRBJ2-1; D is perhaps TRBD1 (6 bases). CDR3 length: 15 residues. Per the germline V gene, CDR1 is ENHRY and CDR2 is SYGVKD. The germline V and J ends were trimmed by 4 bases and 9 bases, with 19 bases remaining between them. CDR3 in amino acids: CAISVLGAPSREQFF. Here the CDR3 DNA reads TGTGCCATCAGTGTGCTGGGGGCGCCTTCACGTGAGCAGTTCTTC.

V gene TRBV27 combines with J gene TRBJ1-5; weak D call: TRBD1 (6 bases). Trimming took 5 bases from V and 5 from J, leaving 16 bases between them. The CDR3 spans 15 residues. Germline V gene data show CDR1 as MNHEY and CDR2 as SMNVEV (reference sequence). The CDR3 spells CASSVLGGADQPQHF. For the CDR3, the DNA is TGTGCCAGCAGTGTCCTGGGGGGGGCGGATCAGCCCCAGCATTTT.